One and the same sample provided the 27 T cell receptor beta chains below, sequenced in a study of T cell responses to AZD1222 COVID-19 vaccine. Produced via immunoSEQ multiplex PCR; TCRdb's table is partial and in-frame only. This sample yields 100,000 or so clones, of which around 76% are seen a single time; 5% belongs to the top ten. Sample: peripheral blood, taken on day 0 of AZD1222 vaccination. All receptors derive from an adult in good health.

This chain joins TRBV6-5 and TRBJ2-5; D may correspond to TRBD1 or TRBD2 (5 bases each). Germline-derived CDR1 and CDR2 are MNHEY and SVGAGI. V lost 0 bases and J lost 5, with 16 bases in between. The CDR3 runs 16 residues. CDR3 sequence (DNA): TGTGCCAGCAGTTACTCGAGGGCAGGGCTTGCGGAGACCCAGTACTTC. This codes for CASSYSRAGLAETQYF.

V and J are TRBV19 and TRBJ1-2; D remains unclear. From germline, CDR1 is LNHDA and CDR2 SQIVND (reference sequence). Trimming shortened V by 1 base and J by 2 bases, and 5 bases separated the two germline ends. The CDR3 covers 13 residues. The DNA for the CDR3 is TGTGCCAGTAGTATAGTCGGAAACTATGGCTACACCTTC. Its protein product is CASSIVGNYGYTF.

The rearrangement links TRBV5-1 to TRBJ2-3; 7 bases match TRBD2. With V trimmed by 4 bases and J by 0 bases, 14 bases remained unmatched. Per germline, CDR1 SGHRS and CDR2 YFSETQ. The CDR3 extends over 18 amino acids. The CDR3 coding sequence is TGCGCCAGCAGCATCGACATACTAGCGTGGGATAGCACAGATACGCAGTATTTT. This sequence encodes CASSIDILAWDSTDTQYF.

The chain has TRBV7-9 and TRBJ2-1; D is uncertain. The V gene lost 3 bases and the J gene lost 5 bases, with 11 bases spanning the gap. Germline V gives CDR1 SEHNR, CDR2 FQNEAQ (reference sequence). CDR3 length: 14 amino acids. CDR3 coding DNA: TGTGCCAGCAGCTTCGTCGGCGAAAACAATGAGCAGTTCTTC. Protein sequence: CASSFVGENNEQFF.

The gene calls are TRBV30 and TRBJ1-2, with D possibly matching TRBD1 (6 bases). Germline values: CDR1 GTSNPN, CDR2 SVGIG (reference sequence). The CDR3 spans 13 residues. V lost 3 bases, J lost 6 bases, and 14 bases lay in between. The DNA for the CDR3 is TGTGCCTGGAGCGGTACAGGGAGGAATGGCTACACCTTC. It encodes CAWSGTGRNGYTF. The full variable domain, its missing parts supplied by reference TRBV30 and TRBJ1-2, is SQTIHQWPATLVQPVGSPLSLECTVEGTSNPNLYWYRQAAGRGLQLLFYSVGIGQISSEVPQNLSASRPQDRQFILSSKKLLLSDSGFYLCAWSGTGRNGYTFGSGTRLTVV.

V is TRBV4-3 and J is TRBJ1-2; 9 bases are a match to TRBD1. The germline V gene has CDR1 LGHNA and CDR2 YSLEER. Trimming removed 2 bases from V and 8 bases from J; junction bases left unmatched: 12. CDR3 length: 16 amino acids. CDR3 sequence: CASSQSRTGAVRGYTF. The DNA for the CDR3 is TGCGCCAGCAGCCAATCTCGGACAGGGGCGGTAAGAGGCTACACCTTC.

CDR3 protein: CASSTTGATDTQYF. CDR3 coding DNA: TGTGCCAGTAGTACCACAGGGGCCACAGATACGCAGTATTTT. The chain has TRBV19 and TRBJ2-3; 7 bases agree with TRBD1. CDR1 and CDR2 (germline): LNHDA, SQIVND (reference sequence). V dropped 4 bases and J dropped 2; count of bases not matched to a gene: 3. CDR3 length: 14 residues.

The chain uses TRBV19 and TRBJ1-2, with D perhaps matching TRBD1 (5 bases). V was pared by 5 bases and J by 1 base, with 20 bases between. Germline V CDR1 and CDR2: LNHDA, SQIVND (reference sequence). This CDR3 contains 17 residues. In DNA form, the CDR3 reads TGTGCCAGTAGTGGCGGATACAGGCGAAAGTTTAACTATGGCTACACCTTC. This translates into CASSGGYRRKFNYGYTF.

The V call is TRBV29-1, the J call TRBJ1-2, with 11 positions matching TRBD1. Germline loops: CDR1 SQVTM, CDR2 ANQGSEA. V gave up 1 base and J gave up 4 bases; unmatched junction bases: 8. The CDR3 spans 16 residues. In nucleotides, the CDR3 is TGCAGCGTTGAAGGGTACCCCGGGACAGGGGGCTATGGCTACACCTTC. Residues: CSVEGYPGTGGYGYTF. Drawing the rest from reference TRBV29-1 and TRBJ1-2, the complete variable domain is SAVISQKPSRDICQRGTSLTIQCQVDSQVTMMFWYRQQPGQSLTLIATANQGSEATYESGFVIDKFPISRPNLTFSTLTVSNMSPEDSSIYLCSVEGYPGTGGYGYTFGSGTRLTVV.

This chain uses TRBV10-3 with TRBJ1-3; 8 bases match TRBD1. The CDR3 is 16 amino acids. J lost 4 bases, V lost 6 bases, and 11 bases had no gene match. The germline V gene has CDR1 ENHRY and CDR2 SYGVKD. The CDR3 sequence is CAISRDRTGEGNTIYF. CDR3 in DNA: TGTGCCATCAGCCGGGACAGGACCGGGGAGGGAAACACCATATATTTT.

Only a few counts were recorded for this clone. The gene calls are TRBV5-4 and TRBJ1-2; D is undetermined. There are 12 residues in the CDR3. The V end was cut by 4 bases, the J end by 4 bases, with 8 bases between. Germline CDR1 and CDR2: SGHNT and YYREEE (reference sequence). CDR3: CASSMEGYGYTF. The CDR3 DNA sequence: TGTGCCAGCAGCATGGAGGGCTATGGCTACACCTTC.

V gene TRBV6-1 combines with J gene TRBJ1-6, with TRBD1 as a possible D gene (5 bases). The CDR3 consists of 14 residues. V was clipped by 3 bases and J by 9 bases, with 12 bases between them. CDR1 and CDR2 (germline): MNHNS, SASEGT. This CDR3 reads CASSEGDRVSPLHF. CDR3 nucleotides: TGTGCCAGCAGTGAGGGGGATAGGGTTTCACCCCTCCACTTT.

In its sample, this clone was seen a few times. The chain links TRBV6-5 to TRBJ2-1; D uncertain. Between the trimmed V and J ends, which lost 5 bases and 4 bases, there was a span of 9 bases. Germline V gives CDR1 MNHEY, CDR2 SVGAGI. The CDR3 covers 13 residues. This CDR3 reads CASSPLGYNEQFF. DNA of the CDR3: TGTGCCAGCAGTCCGCTTGGTTACAATGAGCAGTTCTTC.

The V gene is TRBV19, the J gene TRBJ1-2, with D possibly TRBD1 on 5 matching bases. V was clipped by 5 bases and J by 6 bases, with 16 bases between them. Germline CDR1 reads LNHDA; CDR2 reads SQIVND (reference sequence). The CDR3 runs to 14 residues. This CDR3 reads CASSPRQRIHGYTF. CDR3 DNA sequence: TGTGCCAGTAGTCCACGACAGAGGATCCATGGCTACACCTTC.

The chain carries TRBV23-1 and TRBJ2-7; no clear D. TRBV23-1 is filed as an ORF, its function uncertain. The CDR3 totals 12 residues. V lost 4 bases to trimming and J lost 4 bases, with 8 bases between them. The CDR3 DNA sequence: TGCGCCAGCAGTCCCCGTTTGTACGAGCAGTACTTC. Encoded protein: CASSPRLYEQYF.

This rearrangement joins TRBV3-1 (or the pseudogene TRBV3-2) to TRBJ1-4; a possible D gene is TRBD1 (5 bases). Trimming shortened V by 4 bases and J by 3 bases, and 9 bases separated the two germline ends. This CDR3 is built from 14 residues. Germline lookup yields CDR1 LGHDT and CDR2 YNNKEL (reference sequence). The CDR3 spells CASSPDRPNEKLFF. For the CDR3, the DNA is TGTGCCAGCAGCCCTGACAGACCTAATGAAAAACTGTTTTTT.

A single count supports this clone. The rearrangement joins TRBV18 to TRBJ1-2; D not certain. Germline CDR1 and CDR2: KGHSH and LQKENI. The CDR3 totals 16 residues. Trimming removed 0 bases at V and 6 bases at J, with 17 bases between. The CDR3 DNA follows: TGTGCCAGCTCACCACCGGGGTCTGGGTCGTGGAATGGCTACACCTTC. As protein: CASSPPGSGSWNGYTF.

The chain carries TRBV27 and TRBJ1-3, with a weak D call TRBD1 (5 bases). Germline V lookup: CDR1 MNHEY, CDR2 SMNVEV (reference sequence). This CDR3 spans 15 amino acids. V was shortened by 3 bases and J by 4 bases, with 13 bases between the two germline ends. The DNA for the CDR3 is TGTGCCAGCAGTTTCGCCGGGGCGGCGGGAAACACCATATATTTT. Its translation: CASSFAGAAGNTIYF.

V is TRBV7-8 and J is TRBJ1-4; 7 bases map to TRBD1. The J segment lost 8 bases and the V segment lost 1 base, leaving 13 bases of the junction unmatched. Per the germline V gene, CDR1 is SGHVS and CDR2 is FQNEAQ. This CDR3 comprises 17 residues. This CDR3 is CASSLVLKGAIEEKLFF. CDR3 DNA: TGTGCCAGCAGCTTAGTGTTGAAGGGGGCGATAGAAGAAAAACTGTTTTTT.

The J gene is TRBJ1-5, the V gene TRBV19, with a possible D match to TRBD1 (5 bases). CDR1 LNHDA and CDR2 SQIVND come from the germline V gene (reference sequence). This CDR3 region has 15 residues. Trimming stripped 3 bases from V and 5 bases from J, with 14 bases between. The DNA for the CDR3 is TGTGCCAGTAGTATTCCAGACAGACTCCATCAGCCCCAGCATTTT. It yields the protein CASSIPDRLHQPQHF.

As DNA, the CDR3 is TGTGCCAGCAGCCCCGACGGGCCCCGTACGGGCTACACCTTC. Protein sequence: CASSPDGPRTGYTF. The rearrangement links TRBV11-1 to TRBJ1-2, with D uncertain. The CDR3 has 14 residues. Per the germline V gene, CDR1 is SGHAT and CDR2 is FQDESV (reference sequence). V shed 5 bases and J shed 8 bases, with 18 bases lying between them.

The chain uses TRBV25-1 and TRBJ2-2; D possibly corresponds to TRBD1 (5 bases). This CDR3 is 16 amino acids long. The V and J ends lost 5 bases and 3 bases respectively, with 16 bases between them. Germline V gene lookup returns CDR1 MGHDK and CDR2 SYGVNS. The CDR3 coding sequence is TGTGCCAGCAGTCCCCGAACAGACAGATACACCGGGGAGCTGTTTTTT. Translating it yields CASSPRTDRYTGELFF.

The chain uses TRBV5-6 and TRBJ2-4, with D possibly TRBD2 on 6 matching bases. Germline values: CDR1 SGHDT, CDR2 YYEEEE. Between the trimmed V and J ends, which lost 4 bases and 7 bases, there was a span of 9 bases. This CDR3 region has 12 residues. The CDR3 reads CASSQEGNIQYF. DNA for the CDR3: TGTGCCAGCAGCCAGGAGGGCAACATTCAGTACTTC.

The V gene is TRBV4-3, the J gene TRBJ2-2; D remains ambiguous. CDR3 size: 18 residues. Germline CDR1 is LGHNA and CDR2 is YSLEER. V gave up 0 bases and J gave up 7 bases, with 21 bases separating them. The CDR3 DNA sequence: TGCGCCAGCAGCCAAGATGTTCCTCTCTCCTCGCGTGGCGGGGAGCTGTTTTTT. Amino acid sequence: CASSQDVPLSSRGGELFF.

V and J are TRBV7-2 and TRBJ1-2; D unresolved. Between the trimmed V and J ends, which lost 1 base and 8 bases, there was a span of 14 bases. This CDR3 has 14 residues. Germline CDR1 SGHTA, CDR2 FQGNSA. The CDR3 region is CASSLGQQRRGYTF. CDR3 nucleotide sequence: TGTGCCAGCAGCTTAGGGCAGCAAAGGAGGGGCTACACCTTC.

This sequence joins TRBV19 and TRBJ2-2, with 9 bases matching TRBD1. The V segment lost 6 bases and the J segment 4 bases; nucleotides outside the gene matches: 3. Germline CDR1 LNHDA, CDR2 SQIVND (reference sequence). This CDR3 is 14 amino acids long. Here the CDR3 DNA reads TGTGCCAGTAGGCGGACAGGGGCCACCGGGGAGCTGTTTTTT. This translates into CASRRTGATGELFF.

This rearrangement joins TRBV27 to TRBJ1-2; D uncertain. CDR1 and CDR2 (germline): MNHEY, SMNVEV (reference sequence). Trimming removed 6 bases at V and 2 bases at J, with 10 bases between. The CDR3 runs 13 residues. CDR3 DNA: TGTGCCAGCAGCCCAGTAGCAAACTATGGCTACACCTTC. Translation: CASSPVANYGYTF.